The clone carrying this T cell receptor beta chain was seen more than once but under ten times. This could be a read error, since a much larger clone is one nucleotide away. Looked up from germline, CDR1 is MNHEY and CDR2 is SVGAGI. Trimming removed 5 bases from V and 5 bases from J, with 7 bases in between. The CDR3 is made up of 11 amino acids. This sample is part of a study of T-cell reconstitution after alpha-beta-depleted transplantation in children. During its preparation, the TCRbeta library received unique molecular identifiers. TCRdb used MiXCR to reprocess the PCR reads, holding one entry per CDR3 protein. The sample consists of 490,000 or so distinct CDR3 sequences, approximately 12% of them appearing once.

The J gene is TRBJ2-7, the V gene TRBV6-5; D call uncertain. The sequences come from PBMCs from the stem cell graft donor, collected from the stem cell graft. This sequence originates from a human donor who donated a stem cell graft to a child with combined immunodeficiency. The CDR3 region is CASSQDHEQYF. DNA of the CDR3: TGTGCCAGCAGTCAGGACCACGAGCAGTACTTC.